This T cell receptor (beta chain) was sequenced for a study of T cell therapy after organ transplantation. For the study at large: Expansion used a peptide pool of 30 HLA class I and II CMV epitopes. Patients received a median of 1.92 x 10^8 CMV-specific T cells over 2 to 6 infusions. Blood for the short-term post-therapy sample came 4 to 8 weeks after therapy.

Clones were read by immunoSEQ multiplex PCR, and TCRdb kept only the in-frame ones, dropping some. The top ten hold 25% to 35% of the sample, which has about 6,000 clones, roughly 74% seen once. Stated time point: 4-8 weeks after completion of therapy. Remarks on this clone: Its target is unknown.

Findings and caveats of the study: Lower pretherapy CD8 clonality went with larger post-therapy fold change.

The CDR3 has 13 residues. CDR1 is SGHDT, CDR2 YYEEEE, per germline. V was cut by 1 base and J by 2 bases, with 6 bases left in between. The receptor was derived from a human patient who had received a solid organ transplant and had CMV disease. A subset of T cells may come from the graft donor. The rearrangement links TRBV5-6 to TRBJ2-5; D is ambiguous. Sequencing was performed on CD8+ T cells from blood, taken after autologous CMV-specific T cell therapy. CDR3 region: CASSLWQQETQYF. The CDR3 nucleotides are TGTGCCAGCAGCTTGTGGCAACAAGAGACCCAGTACTTC. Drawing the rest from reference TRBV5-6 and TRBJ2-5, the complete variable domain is DAGVTQSPTHLIKTRGQQVTLRCSPKSGHDTVSWYQQALGQGPQFIFQYYEEEERQRGNFPDRFSGHQFPNYSSELNVNALLLGDSALYLCASSLWQQETQYFGPGTRLLVL.